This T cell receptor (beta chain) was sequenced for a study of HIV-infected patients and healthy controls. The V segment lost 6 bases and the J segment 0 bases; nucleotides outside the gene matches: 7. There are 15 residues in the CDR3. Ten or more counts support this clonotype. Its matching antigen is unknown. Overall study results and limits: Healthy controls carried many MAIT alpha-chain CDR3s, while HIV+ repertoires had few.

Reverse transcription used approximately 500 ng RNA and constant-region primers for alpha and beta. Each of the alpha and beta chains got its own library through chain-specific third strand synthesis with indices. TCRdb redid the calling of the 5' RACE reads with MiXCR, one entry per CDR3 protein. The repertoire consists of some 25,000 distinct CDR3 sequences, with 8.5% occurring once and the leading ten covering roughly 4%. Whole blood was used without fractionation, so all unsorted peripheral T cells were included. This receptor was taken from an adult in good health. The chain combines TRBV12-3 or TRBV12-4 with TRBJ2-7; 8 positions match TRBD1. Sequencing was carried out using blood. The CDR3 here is CASSPRDRLSYEQYF. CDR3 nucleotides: TGTGCCAGCAGCCCTCGGGACAGGCTCTCCTACGAGCAGTACTTC.